This T cell receptor (beta chain) was sequenced for a study of molecular identifiers for immune sequencing clone quantification. The length of the CDR3 is 16 residues. With 5 bases removed from V and 4 bases from J, the gap between germline ends came to 20 bases. CDR1 is SGHVS, CDR2 FNYEAQ, per germline. One entry per CDR3 protein results from TCRdb running MiXCR on the PCR reads. The data contain around 89,000 distinct CDR3 sequences, under 20% of them singletons. This clonotype showed up many times. This clonotype was sampled from a human donor in good health. Some libraries in this study had Jurkat cell RNA spiked in. The chain couples TRBV7-6 to TRBJ2-5; D possibly corresponds to TRBD2 (6 bases). The sample was naive CD8+ T cells from blood, with Jurkat cell RNA spiked in. Specified subset: FACS-sorted CD8+CD4-CCR7+CD45RA+ naive T cells. The CDR3 sequence is CASSDRLVPSTETQYF. The CDR3 coding sequence is TGTGCCAGCAGCGATAGACTAGTCCCCTCAACAGAGACCCAGTACTTC.